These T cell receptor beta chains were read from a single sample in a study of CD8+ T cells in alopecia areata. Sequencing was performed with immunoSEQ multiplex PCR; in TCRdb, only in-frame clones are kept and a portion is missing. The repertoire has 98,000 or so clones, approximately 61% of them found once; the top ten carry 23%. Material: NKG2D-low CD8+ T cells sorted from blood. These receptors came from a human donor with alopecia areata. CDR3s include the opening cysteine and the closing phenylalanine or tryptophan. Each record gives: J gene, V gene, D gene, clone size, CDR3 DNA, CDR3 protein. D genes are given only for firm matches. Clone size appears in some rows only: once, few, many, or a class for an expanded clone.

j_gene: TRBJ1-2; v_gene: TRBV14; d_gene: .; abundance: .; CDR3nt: TGTGCCAGCAGCCAGGGTACTAACTATGGCTACACCTTC; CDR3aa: CASSQGTNYGYTF
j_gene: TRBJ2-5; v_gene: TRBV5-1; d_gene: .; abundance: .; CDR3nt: TGCGCCAGCAGCCTGAAGAGGGGTTCAGAGACCCAGTACTTC; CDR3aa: CASSLKRGSETQYF
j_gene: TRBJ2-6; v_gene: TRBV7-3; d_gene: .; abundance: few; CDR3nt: TGTGCCAGCAGCCCGCCCGGGGGCGTTGCGTCTGGGGCCAACGTCCTGACTTTC; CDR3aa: CASSPPGGVASGANVLTF